Shown below are 10 T cell receptor beta chains from a single sample sequenced in a study of T cell clonotyping in hematopoietic cell transplantation. The method was immunoSEQ multiplex PCR; TCRdb's version includes in-frame clones alone and lacks a portion of them. The repertoire holds 55,000 to 70,000 clones, with approximately 94% as singletons. Sequenced input: peripheral blood mononuclear cells. The receptors come from a man aged 45-65 years in good health. Some clones in this sample may be carry-over from other donors' samples.

The sample holds one count of this clone. V and J are TRBV6-5 and TRBJ2-7, with 7 bases matching TRBD2. Germline-derived CDR1 and CDR2 are MNHEY and SVGAGI. V lost 2 bases to trimming and J lost 0 bases; unmatched junction nucleotides: 4. The CDR3 has 15 amino acids. This chain's CDR3 is CASSYTGGNSYEQYF. The CDR3 region has the DNA TGTGCCAGCAGTTACACGGGAGGAAACTCCTACGAGCAGTACTTC.

The chain recombines TRBV29-1 with TRBJ1-2, with 7 positions matching TRBD1. Per the germline V gene, CDR1 is SQVTM and CDR2 is ANQGSEA. Germline trimming cut 5 bases from V and 6 bases from J; bases unmatched to any gene: 6. CDR3 length equals 12 residues. DNA for the CDR3: TGCAGCGTTCGGGACAGCCCCGATGGCTACACCTTC. It yields the protein CSVRDSPDGYTF.

The chain joins TRBV4-1 to TRBJ1-1; weak D call: TRBD1 (6 bases). CDR3 length: 14 amino acids. The ends were cut back, 0 bases at V and 4 bases at J, with 9 bases in the middle. CDR1 and CDR2 from the germline V gene are MGHRA and YSYEKL. The CDR3 coding sequence is TGCGCCAGCAGCCAAGATCAGGGGACCACTGAAGCTTTCTTT. Protein: CASSQDQGTTEAFF.

The rearrangement links TRBV7-2 to TRBJ1-2; D is ambiguous. CDR3 length equals 13 residues. The germline CDR1 and CDR2 sequences are SGHTA and FQGNSA. The V end lost 3 bases, the J end lost 8 bases, and 13 bases lay between the germline ends. The CDR3 bases are TGTGCCAGCAGCTTGTTCGGGTCCAGGGGCTACACCTTC. This codes for CASSLFGSRGYTF.

The rearrangement links TRBV5-1 to TRBJ1-4; TRBD1 agrees at 8 bases. With 5 bases clipped from V and 7 bases from J, the junction kept 10 bases outside the gene matches. Germline V gene data show CDR1 as SGHRS and CDR2 as YFSETQ. This CDR3 has 15 amino acids. As DNA, the CDR3 is TGCGCCAGCAGTTTTCAGGGACAGGACGCTGAAAAACTGTTTTTT. Protein product: CASSFQGQDAEKLFF.

The chain carries TRBV20-1 and TRBJ2-7; D is undetermined. The CDR3 covers 11 residues. Germline lookup yields CDR1 DFQATT and CDR2 SNEGSKA (reference sequence). V lost 2 bases to trimming and J lost 6 bases, with 8 bases between them. Written as DNA, the CDR3 is TGCAGTGCTAGATTTCTCCGCGAGCAGTACTTC. This sequence encodes CSARFLREQYF.

This clone was counted a single time. V usage is TRBV6-5 and J usage is TRBJ1-1; 7 bases are a match to TRBD1. The CDR3 spans 13 residues. J gave up 4 bases and V 9 bases, and 8 bases lay outside the gene matches. CDR1 is MNHEY, CDR2 SVGAGI, per germline. The CDR3 DNA is TGTGCCAGTACCCAGGGGGAACCCACTGAAGCTTTCTTT. The encoded protein is CASTQGEPTEAFF.

CDR3 coding DNA: TGTGCCAGCACCAGGGGGCGGGGCTACAATGAGCAGTTCTTC. Amino acids: CASTRGRGYNEQFF. J is TRBJ2-1 and V is TRBV7-2; 8 nucleotides line up with TRBD1. Germline V gene sequence: CDR1 SGHTA, CDR2 FQGNSA. The CDR3 loop spans 14 amino acids. V trimming: 7 bases; J trimming: 3 bases; junction bases outside the gene matches: 5.

In this sample, this clone turned up a few times. The J gene is TRBJ2-7, the V gene TRBV7-2; D gene ambiguous. CDR1 SGHTA and CDR2 FQGNSA come from the germline V gene. The CDR3 is made up of 12 amino acids. Trimming pared 2 bases from V and 10 bases from J, leaving 12 bases between. The CDR3 reads CASSLPLLGQYF. DNA for the CDR3: TGTGCCAGCAGCTTACCCCTGCTCGGTCAGTACTTC.

The chain links TRBV11-2 to TRBJ1-2, with TRBD1 identical over 7 bases. Germline V CDR1 and CDR2: SGHAT, FQNNGV. CDR3 length equals 14 residues. Trimming cost V 1 base and J 3 bases; bases outside gene matches: 2. CDR3 region: CASSLAGTDYGYTF. The CDR3 bases are TGTGCCAGCAGCTTAGCCGGGACAGACTATGGCTACACCTTC.